The 21 T cell receptor beta chains given below trace back to one sample, sequenced in a study of blood T cells in healthy people across ages. Sample-barcoded 5' priming and a J-beta primer mix drove a second PCR of about 7 to 11 cycles. Via MiXCR, TCRdb re-called the 5' RACE reads, giving one row per CDR3 protein. The sample has 550,000 to 700,000 distinct CDR3 sequences, approximately 30% seen once. Sequencing was performed on blood. The receptors originated from a woman in her 70s in good health.

This clonotype appeared a few times. The chain uses TRBV7-3 and TRBJ1-5; D gene uncertain. This CDR3 region has 13 residues. V was trimmed by 3 bases and J by 6 bases, leaving 9 bases between them. The germline V gene has CDR1 SGHTA and CDR2 FQGTGA. This CDR3 is CASSFQKGQPQHF. In nucleotides, the CDR3 is TGTGCCAGCAGCTTTCAGAAGGGTCAGCCCCAGCATTTT.

CDR3 coding DNA: TGTGCCAGCAGGAAAGAAGGAGGCATTCAGTACTTC. It translates to CASRKEGGIQYF. The chain joins TRBV6-5 to TRBJ2-4, with D possibly being TRBD2 (5 bases). This CDR3 has 12 residues. Germline CDR1 is MNHEY and CDR2 is SVGAGI. Trimming left V 6 bases short and J 9 bases short, with 12 bases between.

The chain recombines TRBV7-2 with TRBJ2-5; the D call may be TRBD1 or TRBD2 (5 bases each). Germline values: CDR1 SGHTA, CDR2 FQGNSA. There are 15 residues in the CDR3. The ends were cut back, 3 bases at V and 4 bases at J, with 15 bases in the middle. The CDR3 sequence is CASSLALVGGETQYF. The CDR3 DNA follows: TGTGCCAGCAGCTTGGCCCTAGTTGGGGGAGAGACCCAGTACTTC.

This clonotype was recorded many times. V is TRBV10-3 and J is TRBJ2-5, with 7 bases fitting TRBD2. The CDR3 is made up of 14 amino acids. CDR1 ENHRY and CDR2 SYGVKD come from the germline V gene. The junction had 6 bases not matched to a gene; V was cut back by 4 bases and J by 4 bases. This CDR3 reads CAISGGPGGETQYF. CDR3 bases: TGTGCCATCAGTGGTGGACCGGGGGGAGAGACCCAGTACTTC.

The gene calls are TRBV10-3 and TRBJ1-3, with D perhaps TRBD1 (5 bases). Germline CDR1 and CDR2: ENHRY and SYGVKD. The CDR3 has 14 residues. Trimming removed 5 bases from V and 0 bases from J, with 8 bases in between. CDR3 bases: TGTGCCATCAGTCCCGGACACTCTGGAAACACCATATATTTT. Protein: CAISPGHSGNTIYF.

The chain is built from TRBV29-1 and TRBJ2-4, with D maybe TRBD2 (6 bases). Germline CDR1 reads SQVTM; CDR2 reads ANQGSEA. The V end lost 8 bases, the J end lost 3 bases, and 17 bases lay between the germline ends. The CDR3 extends over 14 amino acids. The CDR3 loop reads CSIVPAGIKNIQYF. Written as DNA, the CDR3 is TGCAGCATTGTTCCCGCGGGAATCAAAAACATTCAGTACTTC.

V gene TRBV5-1 combines with J gene TRBJ2-3; no clear D gene. CDR3 size: 13 residues. Germline assignment: CDR1 SGHRS and CDR2 YFSETQ. V was pared by 4 bases and J by 2 bases, with 8 bases between. In DNA, the CDR3 is TGCGCCAGCAGCCCGAGCACCACAGATACGCAGTATTTT. This gives the protein CASSPSTTDTQYF.

This chain joins TRBV4-3 and TRBJ2-7; 8 bases align to TRBD2. Germline CDR1 is LGHNA and CDR2 is YSLEER. The CDR3 totals 14 residues. V shed 4 bases and J 4 bases; nucleotides not matched to a gene: 6. The CDR3 region is CASSPREGFYEQYF. In DNA, the CDR3 is TGCGCCAGCAGCCCCCGGGAGGGGTTTTACGAGCAGTACTTC.

This clonotype was detected a few times. CDR3 in DNA: TGCAGTGCTAGTCTGCGGGGGAACTACGAGCAGTACTTC. Translation gives CSASLRGNYEQYF. The rearrangement joins TRBV20-1 to TRBJ2-7; 7 bases agree with TRBD2. Trimming removed 3 bases from V and 3 bases from J; junction bases left unmatched: 5. The germline V gene has CDR1 DFQATT and CDR2 SNEGSKA (reference sequence). The CDR3 has 13 amino acids.

This chain connects TRBV5-1 to TRBJ2-7; TRBD1 matches 8 bases. Germline lookup yields CDR1 SGHRS and CDR2 YFSETQ. The length of the CDR3 is 17 residues. V trimming: 0 bases; J trimming: 0 bases; junction bases outside the gene matches: 8. The CDR3 nucleotides are TGCGCCAGCAGCTTGGGGACAGGGCGCCGCTACTCCTACGAGCAGTACTTC. This translates into CASSLGTGRRYSYEQYF.

The rearrangement uses TRBV19 and TRBJ2-3; D could derive from TRBD1 or TRBD2 (6 bases each). Trimming took 3 bases from V and 2 from J, leaving 15 bases between them. Germline CDR1 is LNHDA and CDR2 is SQIVND (reference sequence). This CDR3 comprises 16 residues. The CDR3 loop reads CASSIQGRGVTDTQYF. The CDR3 nucleotides read TGTGCCAGTAGTATCCAGGGGCGCGGGGTCACAGATACGCAGTATTTT.

This clonotype was detected only a few times. This chain links TRBV10-3 with TRBJ2-7; D not certain. The germline V gene encodes CDR1 ENHRY and CDR2 SYGVKD. V lost 4 bases to trimming and J lost 1 base, with 11 bases between them. The CDR3 contains 14 residues. CDR3: CAISVTEDSYEQYF. The CDR3 DNA follows: TGTGCCATCAGTGTTACGGAAGATTCCTACGAGCAGTACTTC.

V usage is TRBV2 and J usage is TRBJ2-2; the match to TRBD1 covers 9 bases. Germline CDR1 SNHLY, CDR2 FYNNEI. Germline trimming cut 10 bases from V and 5 bases from J; bases unmatched to any gene: 17. The CDR3 runs 17 residues. As DNA, the CDR3 is TGTGCCACCACGGGGGTACAGGGGGCGCTGATTACCGGGGAGCTGTTTTTT. Protein: CATTGVQGALITGELFF.

J is TRBJ2-3 and V is TRBV6-2 or TRBV6-3; tentatively, D is TRBD2 (6 bases). V lost 7 bases, J lost 3 bases, and 11 bases lay in between. The CDR3 length is 13 residues. Germline values: CDR1 MNHEY, CDR2 SVGEGT. The CDR3 region is CASTELATDTQYF. CDR3 coding DNA: TGTGCCAGCACGGAACTAGCAACAGATACGCAGTATTTT.

The genes are TRBV5-1 and TRBJ2-3; D is perhaps TRBD1 (6 bases). Germline CDR1 reads SGHRS; CDR2 reads YFSETQ. The CDR3 consists of 14 residues. Trimming left V 0 bases short and J 6 bases short, with 11 bases between. CDR3 region: CASSLGQAQDTQYF. In nucleotides, the CDR3 is TGCGCCAGCAGCTTGGGACAGGCCCAGGATACGCAGTATTTT.

This clonotype showed up just a few times. V and J are TRBV30 and TRBJ2-3, with D perhaps matching TRBD2 (7 bases). The germline V gene has CDR1 GTSNPN and CDR2 SVGIG (reference sequence). The CDR3 consists of 16 residues. V lost 4 bases to trimming and J lost 2 bases, with 19 bases between them. CDR3 in DNA: TGTGCCTGGATGAAGGCACCCCGGGGGGCCACAGATACGCAGTATTTT. Translating it yields CAWMKAPRGATDTQYF.

This clonotype has just a few counts. The rearrangement links TRBV15 to TRBJ2-7; D may be TRBD1 (5 bases). CDR3 length: 14 amino acids. Per the germline V gene, CDR1 is LNHNV and CDR2 is YYDKDF (reference sequence). V was shortened by 9 bases and J by 0 bases, with 15 bases between the two germline ends. The CDR3 DNA is TGTGCCACGAAACCGACAGAAAGCTCCTACGAGCAGTACTTC. This codes for CATKPTESSYEQYF.

Written as DNA, the CDR3 is TGTGCCAGCAGCCCTCGGCCAGGGGCGAGTTCACCCCTCCACTTT. Translating gives CASSPRPGASSPLHF. J is TRBJ1-6 and V is TRBV9, with D perhaps matching TRBD1 (6 bases). Per the germline V gene, CDR1 is SGDLS and CDR2 is YYNGEE. Deletions cut 4 bases from V and 9 bases from J, with 17 bases between. The CDR3 loop spans 15 amino acids.

The rearrangement links TRBV10-3 to TRBJ2-2; D might be TRBD2 (5 bases). From germline, CDR1 is ENHRY and CDR2 SYGVKD. This CDR3 region has 16 residues. Trimming left V 9 bases short and J 1 base short, with 18 bases between. CDR3 nucleotides: TGTGCCATTCCCGGCCCGATGGGGAGGAACACCGGGGAGCTGTTTTTT. The encoded protein is CAIPGPMGRNTGELFF.

CDR3 sequence: CSAGQGGGYTF. In nucleotides, the CDR3 is TGCAGTGCCGGACAGGGGGGAGGCTACACCTTC. The V call is TRBV20-1, the J call TRBJ1-2, with 10 bases matching TRBD1. J gave up 8 bases and V 6 bases, and 3 bases lay outside the gene matches. The CDR3 spans 11 residues. Germline V gene sequence: CDR1 DFQATT, CDR2 SNEGSKA (reference sequence).

The DNA of the CDR3 is TGTGCCAGCAGCCCCGTTGGGACAGGAGCCCAAGAGACCCAGTACTTC. Protein: CASSPVGTGAQETQYF. The chain employs TRBV7-2 and TRBJ2-5, with 8 bases fitting TRBD1. Trimming cost V 5 bases and J 1 base; bases outside gene matches: 9. Per germline, CDR1 SGHTA and CDR2 FQGNSA. This CDR3 has 16 residues.